This TCR beta chain stems from a study of blood T cell repertoires in COVID-19. CDR1 and CDR2 (germline): SGDLS, YYNGEE. This CDR3 is 15 amino acids long. The J segment lost 8 bases and the V segment lost 0 bases, leaving 10 bases of the junction unmatched. Sequenced by immunoSEQ multiplex PCR; TCRdb stores in-frame clones only, minus some. This table has 200,000 to 300,000 clones, over 70% appearing once. J is TRBJ2-5 and V is TRBV9, with 7 bases aligning to TRBD2. The TCR originated in a woman in her 40s who had recovered from COVID-19. Input material: peripheral blood. The CDR3 coding sequence is TGTGCCAGCAGCGTAGGGGAGGGGTACGCGCACACCCAGTACTTC. It yields the protein CASSVGEGYAHTQYF.